This T cell receptor (beta chain) was retrieved from a study of CD8+ T cells in alopecia areata. The overall study: Those treated were given oral tofacitinib at 5 to 10 mg twice daily. People stayed on tofacitinib for 6 to 18 months, then stopped the drug for 6 months.

Lesional scalp tissue (obtained by punch biopsy) and peripheral blood were collected from alopecia areata patients. Note on this clone: The antigen is not known.

Reverse transcription of extracted RNA yielded cDNA, which provided the sequencing template. Measured with immunoSEQ multiplex PCR; TCRdb has only the in-frame clones, and not every one. The sample contains about 14,000 clones, under 65% of which appear only once. The CDR3 is 13 residues long. Germline lookup yields CDR1 MDHEN and CDR2 SYDVKM. V lost 2 bases, J lost 8 bases, and 12 bases lay in between. Notes on the study in general: The study also sequences resident alphabeta T cells of normal skin in scalp samples. Sharing of TCR sequences between patients (possibly for HLA-related reasons) was less clear than in mice.

This clonotype originated in a human donor with alopecia areata. The starting material was skin, obtained at week 0. This chain connects TRBV28 to TRBJ1-1, with a tentative D call TRBD1 (6 bases). CDR3 sequence (DNA): TGTGCCAGCAGTTTAGTGGGGGGCGGCGAAGCTTTCTTT. Amino acid sequence: CASSLVGGGEAFF.